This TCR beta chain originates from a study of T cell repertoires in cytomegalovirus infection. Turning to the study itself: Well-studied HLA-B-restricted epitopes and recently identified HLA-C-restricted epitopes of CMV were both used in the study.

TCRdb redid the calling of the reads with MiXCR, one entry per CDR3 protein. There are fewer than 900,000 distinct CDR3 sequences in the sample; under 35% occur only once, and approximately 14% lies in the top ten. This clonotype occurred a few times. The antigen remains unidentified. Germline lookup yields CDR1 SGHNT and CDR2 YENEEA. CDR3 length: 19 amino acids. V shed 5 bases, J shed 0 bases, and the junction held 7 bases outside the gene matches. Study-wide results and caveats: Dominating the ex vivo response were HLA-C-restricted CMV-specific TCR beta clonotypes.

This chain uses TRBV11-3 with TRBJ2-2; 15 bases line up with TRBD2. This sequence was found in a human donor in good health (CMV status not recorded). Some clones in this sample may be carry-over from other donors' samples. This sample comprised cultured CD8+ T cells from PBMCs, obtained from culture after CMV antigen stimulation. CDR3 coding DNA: TGTGCCAGCAGCACCTGGACTAGCGGGGGGGGCCCGAACACCGGGGAGCTGTTTTTT. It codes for CASSTWTSGGGPNTGELFF.